Listed below are T cell receptor beta chains from one sample, sequenced in a study of CD8 T cells in ankylosing spondylitis. TCRdb ran MiXCR on the 5' RACE reads and lists one entry per CDR3 protein. The data hold about 200,000 distinct CDR3 sequences, with roughly 25% observed a single time. The sequenced sample was blood, either unsorted or a sorted T cell fraction (not recorded which). The receptors come from a male donor with ankylosing spondylitis or in good health (not recorded which). Each CDR3 is given with its conserved first and last residue. The D gene is left open where the match is weak. Not all rows give a size; the values are once, few, many and, for expanded clones, a class.

cdr3_length	v_call	clone_size	j_call	d_call	cdr3_aa	cdr3_nt
19	TRBV12-3/TRBV12-4	NA	TRBJ2-2	NA	CASSPRGGLGLANTGELFF	TGTGCCAGCAGTCCCCGGGGCGGCCTAGGCCTGGCGAACACCGGGGAGCTGTTTTTT
14	TRBV12-3/TRBV12-4	many	TRBJ1-1	NA	CASTSTGKGTEAFF	TGTGCCAGCACCTCGACAGGCAAGGGGACTGAAGCTTTCTTT
14	TRBV20-1	many	TRBJ2-5	TRBD2	CSANSGRAAETQYF	TGCAGTGCTAATAGCGGGAGGGCCGCAGAGACCCAGTACTTC
15	TRBV2	many	TRBJ1-5	NA	CASSRRGYSNQPQHF	TGTGCCAGCAGTAGACGGGGTTATAGCAATCAGCCCCAGCATTTT
12	TRBV20-1	few	TRBJ2-7	TRBD1	CSARQGEYEQYF	TGCAGTGCTAGGCAGGGGGAGTACGAGCAGTACTTC
14	TRBV20-1	many	TRBJ2-7	TRBD2	CSATGLAGGYEQYF	TGCAGTGCCACCGGACTAGCGGGAGGTTACGAGCAGTACTTC
16	TRBV20-1	NA	TRBJ2-6	NA	CSARGQGITGANVLTF	TGCAGTGCTAGAGGGCAGGGAATTACTGGGGCCAACGTCCTGACTTTC
15	TRBV10-3	NA	TRBJ2-1	NA	CATHNGTFSYNEQFF	TGTGCCACACACAACGGGACTTTCTCCTACAATGAGCAGTTCTTC
13	TRBV28	many	TRBJ2-1	NA	CASIPGAFNEQFF	TGTGCCAGCATTCCGGGGGCGTTCAATGAGCAGTTCTTC
14	TRBV4-1	many	TRBJ2-3	NA	CASSQEWSGSTQYF	TGCGCCAGCAGCCAAGAGTGGAGCGGCAGCACGCAGTATTTT
14	TRBV5-1	many	TRBJ2-3	TRBD2	CASSLGTSADTQYF	TGCGCCAGCAGCTTGGGGACTAGTGCAGATACGCAGTATTTT